This T cell receptor beta chain was sequenced in a study of response to subunit inactivated influenza vaccine. TCRdb fed the RT-PCR reads into MiXCR, producing one record per CDR3 protein. The data hold about 570,000 distinct CDR3 sequences, with roughly 12% observed a single time. The germline V gene has CDR1 DFQATT and CDR2 SNEGSKA (reference sequence). V was trimmed by 1 base and J by 4 bases, leaving 9 bases between them. The length of the CDR3 is 13 residues. The sample was also linked to a second study, of T cells expressing NK-cell markers. That publication notes: UMIs accompanied the 5'RACE template switching by which TCR beta cDNA was made. Researchers got TCR beta repertoires out of sorted CD3+CD56+NKG2C+, CD3+CD56+NKG2C- and CD3+CD56-NKG2C+ T cells. Serological testing identified seven of the eight sequenced donors as HCMV-seropositive and one as seronegative. Restriction of sorting to alpha-beta TCR T cells was accomplished in several experiments using an anti-gamma-delta TCR antibody. These clonotypes additionally ranked first within the CD3+CD56-NKG2C+ fraction of a handful of donors.

The rearrangement links TRBV20-1 to TRBJ2-3, with unresolved D. Sequencing used PBMCs from blood, obtained on the day of vaccination. This sequence originates from a man aged 50-60 years who received an inactivated influenza vaccine. The CDR3 DNA reads TGCAGTGCTAGAGTTGGCAGGTCAGATACGCAGTATTTT. Translating gives CSARVGRSDTQYF.